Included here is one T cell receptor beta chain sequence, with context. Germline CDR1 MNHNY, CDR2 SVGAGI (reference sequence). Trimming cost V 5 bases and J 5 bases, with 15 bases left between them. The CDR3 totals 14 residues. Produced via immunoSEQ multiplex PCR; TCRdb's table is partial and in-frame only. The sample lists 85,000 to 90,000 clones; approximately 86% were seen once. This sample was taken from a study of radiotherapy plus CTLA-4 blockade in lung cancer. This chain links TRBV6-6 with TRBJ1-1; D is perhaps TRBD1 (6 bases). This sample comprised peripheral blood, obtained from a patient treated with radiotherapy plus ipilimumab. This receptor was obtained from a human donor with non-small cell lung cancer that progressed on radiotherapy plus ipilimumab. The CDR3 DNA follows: TGTGCCAGCAGTGGGGGGGCAGGGGAAACTGAAGCTTTCTTT. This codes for CASSGGAGETEAFF.